This T cell receptor beta chain was captured by sequencing in a study of blood T cell repertoires in COVID-19. As for the study in general: Sites in the United States, Italy and Spain provided acute and convalescent COVID-19 samples. T cells, B-cell-depleted T cells, or PBMCs provided the cDNA or gDNA that served as material.

Sequencing used immunoSEQ multiplex PCR; TCRdb keeps in-frame clones, though not all of them. Here the sample spans 100,000 to 150,000 clones, roughly 82% being singletons. The CDR3 has 13 residues. Germline CDR1 is ENHRY and CDR2 is SYGVKD. V was clipped by 10 bases and J by 6 bases, with 15 bases between them. This chain connects TRBV10-3 to TRBJ2-2; unclear D gene. The sample was peripheral blood. This sequence was found in a human donor in a cohort sampled during active COVID-19. The CDR3, as DNA: TGTGCCAACGGTCAGGAATCCCCCGGGGAGCTGTTTTTT. Protein product: CANGQESPGELFF.